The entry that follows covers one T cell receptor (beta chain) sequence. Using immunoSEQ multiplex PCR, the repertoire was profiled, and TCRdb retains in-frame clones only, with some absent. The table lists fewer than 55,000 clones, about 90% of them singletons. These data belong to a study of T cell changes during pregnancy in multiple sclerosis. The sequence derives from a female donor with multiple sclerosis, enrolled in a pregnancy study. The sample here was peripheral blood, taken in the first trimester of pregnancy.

The DNA of the CDR3 is TGTGCCAGCCTAAACAGGTTTGCAGATACGCAGTATTTT. Translation gives CASLNRFADTQYF. The chain carries TRBV27 and TRBJ2-3, with a weak D call TRBD1 (5 bases). Trimming took off 8 bases at V and 4 bases at J, with 13 bases between the two ends. CDR1 is MNHEY, CDR2 SMNVEV, per germline (reference sequence). The CDR3 contains 13 residues.